Below, 11 T cell receptor beta chains from the same sample are listed, as sequenced in a study of OX40 agonist ivuxolimab in advanced cancers. Data came from immunoSEQ multiplex PCR; TCRdb stores just in-frame clones and leaves some out. The data show more than 20,000 clones, with about 82% seen just once and more than 20% held by the top ten. The material sequenced was CD4+ or CD8+ T cells sorted from blood, taken in a trial of the OX40 agonist ivuxolimab. The origin of the receptors is an adult with an advanced solid tumor such as melanoma, head and neck, liver or kidney cancer.

This sequence joins TRBV5-5 and TRBJ1-1; D might be TRBD1 (6 bases). Trimming took off 8 bases at V and 6 bases at J, with 11 bases between the two ends. The CDR3 totals 11 residues. CDR1 and CDR2 from the germline V gene are SGHKS and YYEKEE (reference sequence). CDR3 residues: CASRGMAEAFF. The CDR3 region has the DNA TGTGCCAGTAGGGGGATGGCTGAAGCTTTCTTT.

This clone has a single count. The V gene is TRBV14, the J gene TRBJ1-1; TRBD1 matches 9 bases. Per the germline V gene, CDR1 is SGHDN and CDR2 is FVKESK. V lost 3 bases, J lost 4 bases, and 6 bases stayed unmatched. The CDR3 sequence is 15 residues long. The CDR3 sequence is CASSHGTGMLTEAFF. The CDR3 DNA sequence: TGTGCCAGCAGCCATGGGACAGGGATGCTCACTGAAGCTTTCTTT.

The chain couples TRBV4-1 to TRBJ1-5; TRBD1 might be the D (6 bases). Trimming stripped 4 bases from V and 7 bases from J, with 17 bases between. Germline V gene sequence: CDR1 MGHRA, CDR2 YSYEKL. The CDR3 sequence is 15 residues long. For the CDR3, the DNA is TGCGCCAGCAGCCCAACTCCAGGGGCAATGCAGCCCCAGCATTTT. The encoded protein is CASSPTPGAMQPQHF.

V is TRBV30 and J is TRBJ1-5; possibly TRBD1 for D (6 bases). The CDR3 is made up of 13 amino acids. Trimming left V 0 bases short and J 4 bases short, with 7 bases between. CDR1 and CDR2 (germline): GTSNPN, SVGIG (reference sequence). The CDR3 loop reads CAWSVQGNQPQHF. CDR3 nucleotides: TGTGCCTGGAGTGTCCAGGGGAATCAGCCCCAGCATTTT. The full variable domain, rest sourced from reference TRBV30 and TRBJ1-5, is SQTIHQWPATLVQPVGSPLSLECTVEGTSNPNLYWYRQAAGRGLQLLFYSVGIGQISSEVPQNLSASRPQDRQFILSSKKLLLSDSGFYLCAWSVQGNQPQHFGDGTRLSIL.

The CDR3 region has the DNA TGTGCCAGCAGCCTAGGGACAGGGGGCGGGTACGAGCAGTACTTC. Its protein is CASSLGTGGGYEQYF. The chain carries TRBV9 and TRBJ2-7, with 12 bases fitting TRBD1. The V segment lost 4 bases and the J segment 4 bases; nucleotides outside the gene matches: 6. The CDR3 loop spans 15 amino acids. The germline V gene encodes CDR1 SGDLS and CDR2 YYNGEE.

This chain connects TRBV2 to TRBJ2-5; 8 positions match TRBD2. The CDR3 is 13 amino acids. Germline CDR1 and CDR2: SNHLY and FYNNEI. V gave up 7 bases and J gave up 9 bases; unmatched junction bases: 10. CDR3 DNA sequence: TGTGCCAGCATGAGCGGGGGAGCCGGGTCCCAGTACTTC. Protein: CASMSGGAGSQYF.

The rearrangement uses TRBV28 and TRBJ2-7; 7 bases align to TRBD1. Germline CDR1 and CDR2: MDHEN and SYDVKM. The CDR3 loop spans 14 amino acids. V was pared by 4 bases and J by 3 bases, with 6 bases of the junction left unmatched. The CDR3 nucleotides are TGTGCCAGCAGTTCCGGGACAGAATTCTACGAGCAGTACTTC. Amino acid sequence: CASSSGTEFYEQYF.

The chain links TRBV7-2 to TRBJ2-7, with D possibly being TRBD1 or TRBD2 (5 bases each). Trimming pared 2 bases from V and 0 bases from J, leaving 11 bases between. CDR1 SGHTA and CDR2 FQGNSA come from the germline V gene. The CDR3 runs 15 residues. The CDR3 is CASSLWDVSSYEQYF. DNA of the CDR3: TGTGCCAGCAGCTTATGGGACGTGAGCTCCTACGAGCAGTACTTC.

The rearrangement links TRBV15 to TRBJ1-1; 9 nucleotides line up with TRBD1. Germline-derived CDR1 and CDR2 are LNHNV and YYDKDF (reference sequence). J was trimmed by 1 base and V by 6 bases; bases with no gene match: 6. This CDR3 comprises 15 residues. The CDR3 DNA reads TGTGCCACCAGAGCCGGGACAGGGAAGAACACTGAAGCTTTCTTT. Its protein product is CATRAGTGKNTEAFF.

V usage is TRBV14 and J usage is TRBJ1-1; D ambiguous. CDR3 length: 14 amino acids. V shed 1 base and J shed 5 bases, with 11 bases lying between them. Germline-derived CDR1 and CDR2 are SGHDN and FVKESK. This CDR3 reads CASSQAAGRTEAFF. The CDR3 DNA sequence: TGTGCCAGCAGCCAAGCGGCCGGGAGGACTGAAGCTTTCTTT.

This chain connects TRBV4-2 to TRBJ2-6; perhaps TRBD1 as D (5 bases). Trimming left V 0 bases short and J 3 bases short, with 21 bases between. This CDR3 is built from 20 residues. Per germline, CDR1 LGHNA and CDR2 YNFKEQ. Here the CDR3 reads CASSQEGQGLSLRGANVLTF. In DNA form, the CDR3 reads TGTGCCAGCAGCCAAGAGGGGCAGGGTCTGTCACTTCGTGGGGCCAACGTCCTGACTTTC.